This T cell receptor (beta chain) was captured by sequencing in a study of T cells in Graves' hyperthyroidism and ophthalmopathy. Findings of the study overall: Ophthalmopathy was predicted by the model a median of approximately 6 months ahead of onset. Using 13 V-J features, a model discriminated ophthalmopathy from stable hyperthyroidism.

Amplification of TCR beta CDR3 regions was performed using RNA transcripts as template. Using the HTBI primer set, a first-round RT-PCR was run on the TCR CDR3. TCRdb called the multiplex PCR reads again in MiXCR, with one record for every CDR3 protein. The sample lists 50,000 to 75,000 distinct CDR3 sequences, roughly 49% occurring once. V lost 3 bases to trimming and J lost 1 base, with 5 bases between them. The CDR3 is 13 residues long. CDR1 and CDR2 from the germline V gene are WNHNN and SYGVQD (reference sequence). This clonotype was recorded many times. Its specificity is not known. It was approximately 9.7 ml of fresh peripheral blood that supplied the PBMCs.

The sequenced sample was blood. The TCR originated in a woman aged 25 to 39 with Graves' ophthalmopathy. V usage is TRBV10-1 and J usage is TRBJ2-3; D is uncertain. CDR3: CASSDIGTDTQYF. As DNA, the CDR3 is TGCGCCAGCAGTGATATCGGCACAGATACGCAGTATTTT.